This T cell receptor beta chain was profiled in a study of T cell responses to AZD1222 COVID-19 vaccine. Study in general: Samples with a second dose at about 4 or about 12 weeks were pooled together. Study-level findings and limits: Donors were mostly white British, more females; clonal diversity possibly underestimated.

This CDR3 region has 17 residues. The germline V gene has CDR1 MDHEN and CDR2 SYDVKM. Trimming took off 4 bases at V and 5 bases at J, with 23 bases between the two ends. Note on this clone: Its target is unknown.

Here immunoSEQ multiplex PCR was the method, and the copy in TCRdb shows in-frame clones only, minus some. The table shows 60,000 to 70,000 clones, with 75% to 85% occurring only once. V usage is TRBV28 and J usage is TRBJ1-1; D call uncertain. The receptor was isolated from an adult in good health. The sample in question was peripheral blood, obtained on day 0 of AZD1222 vaccination. Written as DNA, the CDR3 is TGTGCCAGCAGTTCCCCCCCCATAACGTTAGACGTAACTGAAGCTTTCTTT. Translated, it gives CASSSPPITLDVTEAFF.